The text below deals with one T cell receptor (beta chain). Between the trimmed V and J ends, which lost 1 base and 6 bases, there was a span of 4 bases. Germline lookup yields CDR1 SGHNT and CDR2 YENEEA. This CDR3 comprises 11 residues. Libraries were prepared by immunoSEQ multiplex PCR; TCRdb keeps only in-frame clonotypes and omits some of them. This table holds around 77,000 clones, 75% to 90% found once. This entry is derived from a study of OX40 agonist ivuxolimab in advanced cancers. This chain links TRBV11-3 with TRBJ2-7; no definite D call. This receptor was obtained from an adult with an advanced solid tumor such as melanoma, head and neck, liver or kidney cancer. The material was CD4+ or CD8+ T cells sorted from blood, obtained in a trial of the OX40 agonist ivuxolimab. CDR3 DNA sequence: TGTGCCAGCAGCTTAGTTGGCGAGCAGTACTTC. Translated, it gives CASSLVGEQYF.